Each of the 28 T cell receptor beta chains below was sequenced from the same sample in a study of tumor-infiltrating lymphocytes in primary liver carcinoma. Blood RNA came from unsorted whole blood; germline DNA was also extracted. Total RNA (around 500 ng) served as template for TCR beta cDNA synthesis primed by a constant-region primer. Three nested multiplex PCR rounds, a slightly modified ARM-PCR method, built the TCR beta libraries. In the first two PCR rounds, TRBV1-TRBV30 forward primers were paired with a C-beta reverse primer, and each round lasted roughly 10 cycles. Via MiXCR, TCRdb re-called the multiplex PCR reads, giving one row per CDR3 protein. This sample has some 180,000 distinct CDR3 sequences; about 55% occur once, and the top ten carry 72%. Sequenced sample: peripheral blood. The origin of the receptors is a man aged 35 to 55 with primary liver carcinoma and hepatitis B virus infection.

As regards this clonotype: A much bigger clone sits one base away, suggesting this may be a read error. This sequence joins TRBV29-1 and TRBJ2-1, with 9 bases matching TRBD2. The CDR3 extends over 14 amino acids. Per germline, CDR1 SQVTM and CDR2 ANQGSEA. This CDR3 reads CIAALAGRNNEQFF. In nucleotides, the CDR3 is TGCATCGCCGCCCTAGCGGGAAGGAACAATGAGCAGTTCTTC.

This clonotype has a single count. The chain couples TRBV6-1 to TRBJ2-4; D might be TRBD2 (6 bases). V shed 4 bases and J shed 1 base, with 17 bases lying between them. The CDR3 has 17 residues. Germline CDR1 is MNHNS and CDR2 is SASEGT. CDR3 DNA sequence: TGTGCCAGCAGTGTCACTAGCTCCAATGGGGCCAAAAACATTCAGTACTTC. Translating it yields CASSVTSSNGAKNIQYF.

A word on this clonotype: Given a much more abundant clone one base away, this may be a read error. The chain is built from TRBV6-2 or TRBV6-3 and TRBJ2-1; tentatively, D is TRBD2 (5 bases). This CDR3 contains 15 residues. Trimming cost V 3 bases and J 9 bases, with 18 bases left between them. CDR1 and CDR2 from the germline V gene are MNHEY and SVGEGT. The CDR3 region is CASSYRSQRVVEQFF. The CDR3 DNA follows: TGTGCCAGCAGTTATAGATCCCAGAGGGTGGTTGAGCAGTTCTTC.

With regard to this clonotype: Being one base from a much bigger clone, this may be a read error. The chain has TRBV29-1 and TRBJ2-7; 10 positions agree with TRBD2. The V and J ends lost 6 bases and 6 bases, in that order; junction bases with no gene match: 11. Looked up from germline, CDR1 is SQVTM and CDR2 is ANQGSEA. The CDR3 loop spans 14 amino acids. CDR3 nucleotides: TGCAGCGTGAGACTAGCGGGCCATCCCCTCGAGCAGTACTTC. As protein: CSVRLAGHPLEQYF.

This clonotype was recorded at least ten times. The chain recombines TRBV11-1 with TRBJ2-1; 8 bases are shared with TRBD2. There are 15 residues in the CDR3. From germline, CDR1 is SGHAT and CDR2 FQDESV (reference sequence). With V trimmed by 6 bases and J by 2 bases, 6 bases remained unmatched. The CDR3, as DNA: TGTGCCAGCAGATCCGGGAGGGTTACCTACAATGAGCAGTTCTTC. It encodes CASRSGRVTYNEQFF.

As concerns this clonotype: A much larger clone lies one base from this, so it may be a read error. This chain connects TRBV6-5 to TRBJ2-1; D could derive from TRBD1 or TRBD2 (6 bases each). Germline loops: CDR1 MNHEY, CDR2 SVGAGI. V was pared by 0 bases and J by 9 bases, with 18 bases between. The CDR3 is made up of 16 amino acids. The CDR3 DNA sequence: TGTGCCAGCAGTTACTCGAAGGGGGGTTCAGGTAGTGAGCAGTTCTTC. Protein sequence: CASSYSKGGSGSEQFF.

This sequence joins TRBV7-9 and TRBJ1-1; unclear D gene. Germline CDR1 SEHNR, CDR2 FQNEAQ (reference sequence). V lost 1 base and J 0 bases, leaving 6 bases between the germline ends. The CDR3 totals 14 residues. The DNA of the CDR3 is TGTGCCAGCAGCTTAGTACACATGAACACTGAAGCTTTCTTT. Its protein product is CASSLVHMNTEAFF.

This clonotype was counted a few times. The conserved phenylalanine or tryptophan is not found at the CDR3 terminus, so this likely reflects a read error. The chain recombines TRBV6-5 with TRBJ2-3, with TRBD2 matching over 8 bases. The CDR3 spans 13 residues. The V gene end was trimmed by 10 bases and the J gene end by 3 bases; junction bases not matched to a gene: 6. Germline values: CDR1 MNHEY, CDR2 SVGAGI. CDR3 nucleotides: TGTGCCACCCAAGGCGGGAGGACAGATACGCAGTATCTT. Amino acids: CATQGGRTDTQYL.

The rearrangement links TRBV4-2 to TRBJ1-2; D may be TRBD1 (6 bases). Trimming left V 0 bases short and J 7 bases short, with 9 bases between. Germline assignment: CDR1 LGHNA and CDR2 YNFKEQ. CDR3 length equals 13 residues. CDR3 sequence: CASSQEQDSGYTF. The CDR3 nucleotides read TGTGCCAGCAGCCAAGAACAGGACAGTGGCTACACCTTC.

This chain uses TRBV6-6 with TRBJ1-3, with D uncertain. CDR1 is MNHNY, CDR2 SVGAGI, per germline (reference sequence). Trimming removed 1 base at V and 1 base at J, with 8 bases between. The CDR3 is 15 amino acids. The CDR3 bases are TGTGCCAGCAGTTACTTGGGTGGTTCTGGAAACACCATATATTTT. Amino acids: CASSYLGGSGNTIYF.

This clonotype has only a few counts. V and J are TRBV29-1 and TRBJ2-1; D is unresolved. V dropped 6 bases and J dropped 3 bases, with 6 bases sitting between them. The CDR3 extends over 11 amino acids. Germline values: CDR1 SQVTM, CDR2 ANQGSEA. CDR3 loop: CSVRGYNEQFF. CDR3 bases: TGCAGCGTCCGAGGCTACAATGAGCAGTTCTTC.

The chain is built from TRBV12-3 or TRBV12-4 and TRBJ2-1, with 10 positions matching TRBD2. The trim removed 6 bases at V and 5 bases at J, leaving 4 bases unmatched. CDR3 length: 14 amino acids. The CDR3 sequence: CASSELAGNNEQFF. For the CDR3, the DNA is TGTGCCAGCAGCGAACTAGCGGGAAACAATGAGCAGTTCTTC.

The CDR3 is CASSYAGGPGEQFF. CDR3 nucleotides: TGTGCCAGCAGTTATGCGGGAGGGCCGGGTGAGCAGTTCTTC. The V gene is TRBV6-5, the J gene TRBJ2-1; 9 bases fit TRBD2. CDR1 is MNHEY, CDR2 SVGAGI, per germline. This CDR3 has 14 amino acids. The junction had 6 bases not matched to a gene; V was cut back by 3 bases and J by 9 bases.

The chain carries TRBV2 and TRBJ1-2, with 8 nucleotides matching TRBD1. The CDR3 is 15 amino acids. V lost 6 bases to trimming and J lost 4 bases; unmatched junction nucleotides: 10. The germline V gene encodes CDR1 SNHLY and CDR2 FYNNEI. CDR3 coding DNA: TGTGCCAGCAGGGGGGGACAGGCGGTGTTCTATGGCTACACCTTC. This translates into CASRGGQAVFYGYTF.

This clonotype was counted at least ten times. CDR3 residues: CASSQDLAGVGETQYF. CDR3 coding DNA: TGTGCCAGCAGCCAAGACCTAGCGGGAGTTGGAGAGACCCAGTACTTC. The rearrangement joins TRBV4-2 to TRBJ2-5, with 10 bases lining up with TRBD2. The germline V gene encodes CDR1 LGHNA and CDR2 YNFKEQ. This CDR3 contains 16 residues. The junction had 5 bases not matched to a gene; V was cut back by 0 bases and J by 4 bases.

Worth noting for this clonotype: This may come from a read error, since a much larger clone is one base off. The rearrangement joins TRBV11-2 to TRBJ2-5; no clear D gene. The V and J ends lost 5 bases and 8 bases respectively, with 18 bases between them. Per the germline V gene, CDR1 is SGHAT and CDR2 is FQNNGV. The CDR3 has 14 residues. In DNA form, the CDR3 reads TGTGCCAGCAGCCGCCTAGGGCTTGAGGACACCCAGTACTTC. Residues: CASSRLGLEDTQYF.

This clonotype has just one count. This chain links TRBV4-1 with TRBJ1-4, with TRBD1 as a possible D gene (5 bases). CDR1 is MGHRA, CDR2 YSYEKL, per germline. The V gene lost 1 base and the J gene lost 5 bases, with 11 bases spanning the gap. The CDR3 covers 15 residues. This CDR3 is CASSQVGVVNEKLFF. As DNA, the CDR3 is TGCGCCAGCAGCCAAGTGGGGGTGGTCAATGAAAAACTGTTTTTT.

Comment on this clonotype: This sequence may be a read error, since a much larger clone differs from it by one base. The CDR3 reads CASRGGPMGLGELFF. The CDR3 nucleotides read TGTGCCAGCAGGGGGGGACCCATGGGACTCGGGGAGCTGTTTTTT. The chain joins TRBV6-6 to TRBJ2-2; possibly TRBD2 for D (6 bases). This CDR3 spans 15 amino acids. V was trimmed by 6 bases and J by 7 bases, leaving 18 bases between them. Germline assignment: CDR1 MNHNY and CDR2 SVGAGI (reference sequence).

Concerning this clonotype itself: This sequence may be a read error, since a much larger clone differs from it by one base. The chain has TRBV11-2 and TRBJ1-1; D unresolved. Germline V gene data show CDR1 as SGHAT and CDR2 as FQNNGV. There are 13 residues in the CDR3. DNA of the CDR3: TGTGCCAGCAGCTTAGGGCCGAACACTGTAGCTTTCTTT. Its translation is CASSLGPNTVAFF.

The chain recombines TRBV27 with TRBJ1-1; 7 bases map to TRBD1. V trimming: 5 bases; J trimming: 3 bases; junction bases outside the gene matches: 3. Germline V gene data show CDR1 as MNHEY and CDR2 as SMNVEV (reference sequence). CDR3 length: 13 residues. CDR3 loop: CASSARGDTEAFF. CDR3 coding DNA: TGTGCCAGCAGTGCCAGGGGGGACACTGAAGCTTTCTTT.

Concerning this clonotype itself: Here the CDR3 omits its conserved ending phenylalanine or tryptophan, so a read error is the likely source. The chain joins TRBV11-2 to TRBJ1-2; unclear D gene. This CDR3 is built from 14 residues. The germline V and J ends were trimmed by 5 bases and 2 bases, with 12 bases remaining between them. The germline gives CDR1 SGHAT, CDR2 FQNNGV. For the CDR3, the DNA is TGTGCCAGCAGCACCTCGACAAGGAACTATGGCTACACCATC. This sequence encodes CASSTSTRNYGYTI.

A word on this clonotype: One end of the junction does not line up with germline, which may come from a read error. The chain uses TRBV5-4 and TRBJ1-1; a possible D gene is TRBD1 (5 bases). Germline lookup yields CDR1 SGHNT and CDR2 YYREEE (reference sequence). The CDR3 runs 16 residues. The CDR3 here is CAGSFGAGIANTEAFF. The CDR3 DNA reads TGTGCCGGCAGCTTTGGGGCCGGGATAGCGAACACTGAAGCTTTCTTT.

This chain connects TRBV5-5 to TRBJ2-7; TRBD1 matches 9 bases. CDR3 size: 15 residues. Germline values: CDR1 SGHKS, CDR2 YYEKEE (reference sequence). Trimming at V came to 8 bases and at J to 4 bases, leaving 13 bases not matched to a gene. The CDR3 DNA is TGTGCCAGTAGGATGGCGGGACAGGGAATGTACGAGCAGTACTTC. Translation gives CASRMAGQGMYEQYF. Looking up the rest from reference TRBV5-5 and TRBJ2-7 gives the full variable domain: DAGVTQSPTHLIKTRGQQVTLRCSPISGHKSVSWYQQVLGQGPQFIFQYYEKEERGRGNFPDRFSARQFPNYSSELNVNALLLGDSALYLCASRMAGQGMYEQYFGPGTRLTVT.

This chain uses TRBV29-1 with TRBJ1-1, with 11 bases lining up with TRBD1. Per germline, CDR1 SQVTM and CDR2 ANQGSEA. J was trimmed by 3 bases and V by 6 bases; bases with no gene match: 18. The CDR3 length is 18 residues. The CDR3 sequence is CSVTRRGQGADFYTEAFF. The CDR3 DNA follows: TGCAGCGTGACACGACGTGGACAGGGGGCGGATTTTTACACTGAAGCTTTCTTT.

The sample holds many counts of this clonotype. The V and J genes are TRBV11-2 and TRBJ2-5, with 9 positions matching TRBD2. Unmatched junction bases numbered 10, after V lost 1 base and J lost 4 bases. Germline V gene sequence: CDR1 SGHAT, CDR2 FQNNGV. This CDR3 contains 17 residues. CDR3 DNA: TGTGCCAGCAGCTTAGGCCTAGCGGGAAGTTTAGGAGAGACCCAGTACTTC. Its protein is CASSLGLAGSLGETQYF. Full variable domain (remainder filled in from reference TRBV11-2 and TRBJ2-5): EAGVAQSPRYKIIEKRQSVAFWCNPISGHATLYWYQQILGQGPKLLIQFQNNGVVDDSQLPKDRFSAERLKGVDSTLKIQPAKLEDSAVYLCASSLGLAGSLGETQYFGPGTRLLVL.

Notes on this clonotype: One end of the junction is discordant with germline, which a read error may explain. This chain connects TRBV11-2 to TRBJ2-7, with D hard to call. The CDR3 loop spans 14 amino acids. Germline loops: CDR1 SGHAT, CDR2 FQNNGV. The CDR3, as DNA: TGTGAGAGCAGCTTAACCGACGGAGTCTACGAACAGTACTTC. Translation: CESSLTDGVYEQYF.

With regard to this clonotype: It may be a read error: a sequence one base away is much more abundant. The conserved phenylalanine or tryptophan normally closing the CDR3 is absent here, so this likely arose from a read error. The gene calls are TRBV29-1 and TRBJ1-4, with 7 bases fitting TRBD1. Trimming took 4 bases from V and 5 from J; bases not matched to a gene: 7. The germline V gene has CDR1 SQVTM and CDR2 ANQGSEA. This CDR3 spans 14 amino acids. This CDR3 reads CSVAGTARNEKLFS. The CDR3, as DNA: TGCAGCGTTGCAGGGACAGCAAGGAATGAAAAACTGTTTTCT.

Points on this clonotype: Relative to the germline gene, one junction end is altered; a read error may explain this. The chain employs TRBV11-2 and TRBJ2-1; 16 bases are a match to TRBD2. CDR3 size: 19 residues. CDR1 and CDR2 (germline): SGHAT, FQNNGV. The CDR3 DNA is TGTGCCAGCTGCTTAGCTCCGGGACTAGCGGGAGGGCCGGAGAATGAGCAGCTCTTC. Encoded protein: CASCLAPGLAGGPENEQLF.